Below are 8 T cell receptor beta chains sequenced from a single sample in a study of radiation and T cells in renal cell carcinoma. Assay used: immunoSEQ multiplex PCR; TCRdb lists only in-frame clones, some missing. Of around 76,000 clones listed, 82% are singletons. As to time point: blood 2 weeks post-SBRT. This sample's treatment: 15 Gy SBRT to primary tumor, nephrectomy 4 weeks later. Sample: blood, taken from a patient whose treatment included radiotherapy and nephrectomy. All receptors come from a man between 60 and 70 years old with renal cell carcinoma.

The chain couples TRBV19 to TRBJ2-1; possibly TRBD2 for D (6 bases). The CDR3 extends over 15 amino acids. CDR1 LNHDA and CDR2 SQIVND come from the germline V gene (reference sequence). The V and J ends lost 3 bases and 3 bases respectively, with 12 bases between them. DNA of the CDR3: TGTGCCAGTAGTATGCAAGCGGGTTACTACAATGAGCAGTTCTTC. Its protein is CASSMQAGYYNEQFF.

About this clone itself: Other DNA sequences in this sample translate to the same CDR3. This chain links TRBV19 with TRBJ1-5; the D gene is possibly TRBD1 (6 bases). The CDR3 contains 12 residues. The V gene's germline CDR1 is LNHDA and CDR2 SQIVND (reference sequence). The V and J ends lost 6 bases and 4 bases respectively, with 7 bases between them. Here the CDR3 DNA reads TGTGCCAGTAGGGACAGTAATCAGCCCCAGCATTTT. Translation gives CASRDSNQPQHF.

The CDR3 loop is CASSYGTGQPQHF. The CDR3 nucleotides read TGTGCCAGCAGTTACGGGACAGGGCAGCCCCAGCATTTT. The chain uses TRBV6-5 and TRBJ1-5; 9 nucleotides match TRBD1. Germline V lookup: CDR1 MNHEY, CDR2 SVGAGI. V trimming: 2 bases; J trimming: 7 bases; junction bases outside the gene matches: 0. This CDR3 is 13 amino acids long.

This chain connects TRBV7-3 to TRBJ2-7; the D is unclear. The CDR3 covers 13 residues. The ends were cut back, 4 bases at V and 7 bases at J, with 14 bases in the middle. The germline CDR1 and CDR2 sequences are SGHTA and FQGTGA. The CDR3 DNA follows: TGTGCCAGCAGCTGGACCGCCATCGGTGAGCAGTACTTC. Translated: CASSWTAIGEQYF.

The CDR3 reads CASRTRGEGELFF. For the CDR3, the DNA is TGTGCCAGTAGGACTAGGGGAGAGGGGGAGCTGTTTTTT. This chain links TRBV19 with TRBJ2-2; TRBD2 is a possible D gene (6 bases). V lost 6 bases to trimming and J lost 8 bases, with 13 bases between them. There are 13 residues in the CDR3. The germline gives CDR1 LNHDA, CDR2 SQIVND (reference sequence).

CDR3: CASSQGDRGGEQYF. The CDR3, as DNA: TGTGCCAGCTCACAAGGGGACAGGGGCGGCGAGCAGTACTTC. V and J are TRBV18 and TRBJ2-7; 10 bases match TRBD1. Germline CDR1 is KGHSH and CDR2 is LQKENI. CDR3 size: 14 residues. V trimming: 4 bases; J trimming: 6 bases; junction bases outside the gene matches: 6.

V usage is TRBV6-5 and J usage is TRBJ2-7, with 9 bases lining up with TRBD2. The trim removed 6 bases at V and 6 bases at J, leaving 12 bases unmatched. Germline CDR1 and CDR2: MNHEY and SVGAGI. This CDR3 has 15 residues. CDR3 region: CASSPGGRAFREQYF. Here the CDR3 DNA reads TGTGCCAGCAGCCCTGGCGGGAGGGCCTTCCGCGAGCAGTACTTC.

The genes are TRBV4-2 and TRBJ2-1; TRBD2 is a possible D gene (5 bases). The germline V gene has CDR1 LGHNA and CDR2 YNFKEQ. Trimming cost V 4 bases and J 3 bases, with 16 bases left between them. The CDR3 totals 16 residues. The CDR3 sequence is CASSPLVSGYYNEQFF. For the CDR3, the DNA is TGTGCCAGCAGCCCCCTGGTAAGCGGCTACTACAATGAGCAGTTCTTC.